A single sample is the source of the 32 T cell receptor beta chains below, sequenced in a study of cytomegalovirus exposure and HLA in healthy donors. The PCR employed 60 Vbeta primers together with 13 Jbeta primers. Using immunoSEQ multiplex PCR, the repertoire was profiled, and TCRdb retains in-frame clones only, with some absent. The sample yields 140,000 or so clones, roughly four fifths seen once. The sequenced sample consisted of PBMCs. These receptors all stem from a male donor in good health and CMV-seronegative.

The chain couples TRBV6-4 to TRBJ2-6; D possibly corresponds to TRBD1 (6 bases). V lost 7 bases to trimming and J lost 0 bases, with 16 bases between them. The CDR3 has 17 amino acids. Germline-derived CDR1 and CDR2 are MRHNA and SNTAGT. The CDR3 DNA is TGTGCCAGCAAAGGAAGGACAGAGAGCTCTGGGGCCAACGTCCTGACTTTC. Translated, it gives CASKGRTESSGANVLTF.

The genes are TRBV9 and TRBJ1-4; no clear D gene. This CDR3 is 15 amino acids long. Trimming removed 4 bases from V and 8 bases from J, with 18 bases in between. The germline V gene has CDR1 SGDLS and CDR2 YYNGEE. Written as DNA, the CDR3 is TGTGCCAGCAGCCCTATAGCGGGCGGGCACGAAAAACTGTTTTTT. Its protein is CASSPIAGGHEKLFF.

The rearrangement uses TRBV2 and TRBJ1-6; the D gene is possibly TRBD1 (5 bases). Trimming cost V 6 bases and J 5 bases, with 14 bases left between them. Germline CDR1 is SNHLY and CDR2 is FYNNEI. CDR3 length equals 15 residues. This chain's CDR3 is CASRPPGRDNSPLHF. CDR3 nucleotide sequence: TGTGCCAGCAGACCACCGGGCAGGGATAATTCACCCCTCCACTTT.

This clone was detected once. V gene TRBV27 combines with J gene TRBJ2-1; possible D gene TRBD2, 6 bases. Germline V lookup: CDR1 MNHEY, CDR2 SMNVEV (reference sequence). The length of the CDR3 is 18 residues. Trimming left V 2 bases short and J 3 bases short, with 20 bases between. Here the CDR3 reads CASSLGPRGGVVYNEQFF. The CDR3 DNA follows: TGTGCCAGCAGTTTAGGGCCGCGGGGTGGGGTTGTCTACAATGAGCAGTTCTTC.

This clone was seen once. The chain joins TRBV5-4 to TRBJ2-1; 8 bases map to TRBD1. The V segment lost 2 bases and the J segment 7 bases; nucleotides outside the gene matches: 2. The CDR3 covers 13 residues. CDR1 SGHNT and CDR2 YYREEE come from the germline V gene (reference sequence). The CDR3 here is CASSLQGGNEQFF. Written as DNA, the CDR3 is TGTGCCAGCAGCTTACAGGGGGGTAATGAGCAGTTCTTC.

This rearrangement joins TRBV6-5 to TRBJ1-5, with 11 bases matching TRBD1. V trimming: 6 bases; J trimming: 4 bases; junction bases outside the gene matches: 5. Germline V lookup: CDR1 MNHEY, CDR2 SVGAGI. The CDR3 has 15 amino acids. CDR3 nucleotides: TGTGCCAGCAGGGTGGACAGGGGGCGGAATCAGCCCCAGCATTTT. Translation gives CASRVDRGRNQPQHF.

Only one count was recorded for this clone. The J gene is TRBJ2-1, the V gene TRBV4-2, with 11 positions matching TRBD2. V lost 3 bases and J lost 3; bases outside the gene matches: 7. CDR3 length: 17 residues. Looked up from germline, CDR1 is LGHNA and CDR2 is YNFKEQ. The chain's CDR3 is CASSHKRGLADYNEQFF. CDR3 DNA sequence: TGTGCCAGCAGCCATAAACGGGGACTAGCGGACTACAATGAGCAGTTCTTC.

The V gene is TRBV19, the J gene TRBJ1-2; D gene unclear. V was pared by 1 base and J by 4 bases, with 13 bases between. The germline CDR1 and CDR2 sequences are LNHDA and SQIVND (reference sequence). The length of the CDR3 is 15 residues. DNA of the CDR3: TGTGCCAGTAGTATAGGGCCGGGATGGGGCTATGGCTACACCTTC. It specifies CASSIGPGWGYGYTF. Combining the CDR3 with reference TRBV19 and TRBJ1-2 gives the whole variable domain DGGITQSPKYLFRKEGQNVTLSCEQNLNHDAMYWYRQDPGQGLRLIYYSQIVNDFQKGDIAEGYSVSREKKESFPLTVTSAQKNPTAFYLCASSIGPGWGYGYTFGSGTRLTVV.

This chain connects TRBV9 to TRBJ2-3; no clear D gene. The CDR3 contains 12 residues. V was clipped by 4 bases and J by 0 bases, with 3 bases between them. Germline values: CDR1 SGDLS, CDR2 YYNGEE. The CDR3 loop is CASSSSTDTQYF. The CDR3 bases are TGTGCCAGCAGCTCTAGCACAGATACGCAGTATTTT.

The chain recombines TRBV19 with TRBJ1-6; the match to TRBD1 covers 7 bases. CDR1 is LNHDA and CDR2 is SQIVND in the germline V gene (reference sequence). Unmatched junction bases numbered 2, after V lost 5 bases and J lost 4 bases. The CDR3 runs to 14 residues. The CDR3 DNA follows: TGTGCCAGTAGTGCGGGACAGTATAATTCACCCCTCCACTTT. It encodes CASSAGQYNSPLHF.

This clone has only one observation. V usage is TRBV6-1 and J usage is TRBJ2-7, with TRBD1 as a possible D gene (5 bases). The V gene lost 7 bases and the J gene lost 2 bases, with 12 bases spanning the gap. In germline, CDR1 is MNHNS, CDR2 SASEGT. There are 13 residues in the CDR3. CDR3 DNA: TGTGCCAGCATCAGTATGGGGCCCTACGAGCAGTACTTC. Translating gives CASISMGPYEQYF.

The gene calls are TRBV5-6 and TRBJ1-6; 8 bases are a match to TRBD1. V shed 2 bases and J 8 bases; nucleotides not matched to a gene: 6. This CDR3 is built from 15 residues. The germline gives CDR1 SGHDT, CDR2 YYEEEE. CDR3 protein: CASSFTGGHHSPLHF. CDR3 sequence (DNA): TGTGCCAGCAGCTTCACAGGGGGTCATCATTCACCCCTCCACTTT.

This chain connects TRBV18 to TRBJ1-1, with a tentative D call TRBD1 (6 bases). The length of the CDR3 is 16 residues. The germline V gene has CDR1 KGHSH and CDR2 LQKENI. V was trimmed by 3 bases and J by 11 bases, leaving 25 bases between them. The CDR3 protein is CASSPEGNREGAGAFF. The CDR3 DNA follows: TGTGCCAGCTCACCGGAAGGAAACAGGGAAGGGGCGGGTGCTTTCTTT.

The rearrangement joins TRBV6-6 to TRBJ1-6; D possibly corresponds to TRBD1 (5 bases). Trimming shortened V by 5 bases and J by 4 bases, and 12 bases separated the two germline ends. This CDR3 has 15 amino acids. Germline CDR1 and CDR2: MNHNY and SVGAGI (reference sequence). The CDR3: CASSNGDSYNSPLHF. CDR3 DNA sequence: TGTGCCAGCAGTAACGGAGACAGTTATAATTCACCCCTCCACTTT.

The chain has TRBV9 and TRBJ1-2; the D gene is possibly TRBD1 (5 bases). Trimming shortened V by 6 bases and J by 8 bases, and 17 bases separated the two germline ends. This CDR3 spans 13 amino acids. CDR1 is SGDLS, CDR2 YYNGEE, per germline. The CDR3 DNA follows: TGTGCCAGCACGGGGGTAGGGGATGGGGGCTACACCTTC. This gives the protein CASTGVGDGGYTF.

V gene TRBV18 combines with J gene TRBJ1-5, with TRBD1 as a possible D gene (5 bases). V lost 3 bases to trimming and J lost 0 bases, with 15 bases between them. Germline V gene data show CDR1 as KGHSH and CDR2 as LQKENI. The CDR3 is made up of 17 amino acids. The CDR3: CASSPVGSGGSNQPQHF. CDR3 nucleotides: TGTGCCAGCTCACCGGTAGGGTCCGGGGGTAGCAATCAGCCCCAGCATTTT.

This clone was counted between two and nine times. The chain combines TRBV5-1 with TRBJ1-2; D remains unclear. Trimming removed 0 bases at V and 7 bases at J, with 10 bases between. CDR1 SGHRS and CDR2 YFSETQ come from the germline V gene. The CDR3 extends over 13 amino acids. For the CDR3, the DNA is TGCGCCAGCAGCTTGGATGGGAGTAGTGGCTACACCTTC. This encodes CASSLDGSSGYTF. Combining the CDR3 with reference TRBV5-1 and TRBJ1-2 gives the whole variable domain KAGVTQTPRYLIKTRGQQVTLSCSPISGHRSVSWYQQTPGQGLQFLFEYFSETQRNKGNFPGRFSGRQFSNSRSEMNVSTLELGDSALYLCASSLDGSSGYTFGSGTRLTVV.

This clone was counted a single time. Other DNA sequences in this sample translate to the same CDR3. The V gene is TRBV9, the J gene TRBJ2-7; 7 bases align to TRBD1. This CDR3 region has 14 residues. V shed 0 bases, J shed 3 bases, and the junction held 3 bases outside the gene matches. Germline CDR1 is SGDLS and CDR2 is YYNGEE. The CDR3 reads CASSVGQGLYEQYF. CDR3 bases: TGTGCCAGCAGCGTAGGACAGGGTCTCTACGAGCAGTACTTC.

This sequence joins TRBV7-9 and TRBJ2-7; TRBD1 might be the D (5 bases). The CDR3 has 13 amino acids. The V gene lost 6 bases and the J gene lost 3 bases, with 12 bases spanning the gap. Per the germline V gene, CDR1 is SEHNR and CDR2 is FQNEAQ (reference sequence). CDR3 in DNA: TGTGCCAGCAGTCTTCAGGGATACTACGAGCAGTACTTC. Translation gives CASSLQGYYEQYF.

The V call is TRBV28, the J call TRBJ2-5; no reliable D call. From germline, CDR1 is MDHEN and CDR2 SYDVKM. V was shortened by 7 bases and J by 0 bases, with 12 bases between the two germline ends. The length of the CDR3 is 14 residues. CDR3 in DNA: TGTGCCAGCACCCTAGTATCGTACCAAGAGACCCAGTACTTC. This encodes CASTLVSYQETQYF.

This sequence joins TRBV5-3 and TRBJ2-5; 10 bases agree with TRBD1. TRBV5-3 belongs to the ORF category, with a function that is uncertain. This CDR3 contains 16 residues. V lost 5 bases and J lost 5; bases outside the gene matches: 12. This CDR3 reads CARRPDRGRQHETQYF. CDR3 DNA: TGTGCCAGAAGGCCAGACAGGGGGCGGCAACACGAGACCCAGTACTTC.

This chain uses TRBV9 with TRBJ2-7, with 9 nucleotides matching TRBD1. Germline-derived CDR1 and CDR2 are SGDLS and YYNGEE. Losses at the gene ends were 4 bases for V and 0 bases for J; bases not matched to a gene: 8. The CDR3 runs to 16 residues. CDR3 region: CASSPRGTGHSYEQYF. The CDR3, as DNA: TGTGCCAGCAGCCCAAGAGGGACAGGGCACTCCTACGAGCAGTACTTC.

This chain uses TRBV19 with TRBJ1-2; TRBD1 matches 7 bases. The CDR3 covers 11 residues. Germline CDR1 reads LNHDA; CDR2 reads SQIVND (reference sequence). Losses at the gene ends were 7 bases for V and 7 bases for J; bases not matched to a gene: 3. The CDR3 coding sequence is TGTGCCAGTACGACAGGGAGTGGCTACACCTTC. Residues: CASTTGSGYTF.

The CDR3, as DNA: TGCGCCAGCAGCTGGGACAGCCCTCGGGAGCAGTACTTC. Encoded protein: CASSWDSPREQYF. The chain couples TRBV5-1 to TRBJ2-7, with TRBD1 matching over 7 bases. The CDR3 sequence is 13 residues long. Per the germline V gene, CDR1 is SGHRS and CDR2 is YFSETQ. With 3 bases clipped from V and 7 bases from J, the junction kept 7 bases outside the gene matches.

This clone showed up just once. The V and J genes are TRBV7-9 and TRBJ2-3, with TRBD2 identical over 9 bases. The CDR3 spans 18 residues. Germline trimming cut 2 bases from V and 2 bases from J; bases unmatched to any gene: 11. Germline-derived CDR1 and CDR2 are SEHNR and FQNEAQ (reference sequence). The CDR3 loop reads CASSLSGSGGPLTDTQYF. The CDR3, as DNA: TGTGCCAGCAGCTTATCCGGGAGCGGGGGGCCGCTCACAGATACGCAGTATTTT.

The gene calls are TRBV5-4 and TRBJ2-1; 9 bases line up with TRBD2. CDR3 length: 16 amino acids. Germline V CDR1 and CDR2: SGHNT, YYREEE (reference sequence). Trimming removed 0 bases from V and 2 bases from J; junction bases left unmatched: 3. The CDR3 DNA sequence: TGTGCCAGCAGCTTGGAAGGCGGGAGGGCCTACAATGAGCAGTTCTTC. This codes for CASSLEGGRAYNEQFF.

The CDR3 is CSVTEGAEDSGANVLTF. DNA of the CDR3: TGCAGCGTTACCGAGGGGGCAGAAGACTCTGGGGCCAACGTCCTGACTTTC. The chain has TRBV29-1 and TRBJ2-6, with TRBD1 matching 7 bases. CDR1 is SQVTM and CDR2 is ANQGSEA in the germline V gene. This CDR3 is 17 amino acids long. The trim removed 5 bases at V and 0 bases at J, leaving 10 bases unmatched.

This clone has a handful of counts. This chain connects TRBV5-6 to TRBJ2-5; 7 nucleotides agree with TRBD2. This CDR3 contains 13 residues. V gave up 7 bases and J gave up 5 bases; unmatched junction bases: 8. CDR1 and CDR2 from the germline V gene are SGHDT and YYEEEE. CDR3 amino acids: CASGSLATETQYF. CDR3 DNA: TGTGCCAGCGGTTCACTAGCGACCGAGACCCAGTACTTC.

In this sample, this clone turned up once. The chain employs TRBV6-5 and TRBJ2-3; 8 bases match TRBD2. The CDR3 consists of 15 residues. In germline, CDR1 is MNHEY, CDR2 SVGAGI. V shed 6 bases and J 4 bases; nucleotides not matched to a gene: 9. The CDR3 is CASRSGGSDSDTQYF. CDR3 nucleotide sequence: TGTGCCAGCAGAAGCGGGGGATCTGACTCAGATACGCAGTATTTT.

V and J are TRBV29-1 and TRBJ1-1, with a possible D match to TRBD1 (5 bases). The germline V gene encodes CDR1 SQVTM and CDR2 ANQGSEA. This CDR3 has 12 amino acids. V was shortened by 3 bases and J by 8 bases, with 13 bases between the two germline ends. As DNA, the CDR3 is TGCAGCGTTGATTCCGTCCAGGGAGAAGCTTTCTTT. Its translation is CSVDSVQGEAFF. The variable domain in full, completed from reference TRBV29-1 and TRBJ1-1, reads SAVISQKPSRDICQRGTSLTIQCQVDSQVTMMFWYRQQPGQSLTLIATANQGSEATYESGFVIDKFPISRPNLTFSTLTVSNMSPEDSSIYLCSVDSVQGEAFFGQGTRLTVV.

The J gene is TRBJ2-7, the V gene TRBV19, with 9 nucleotides matching TRBD1. The CDR3 runs to 15 residues. Looked up from germline, CDR1 is LNHDA and CDR2 is SQIVND (reference sequence). V lost 5 bases to trimming and J lost 6 bases; unmatched junction nucleotides: 11. The CDR3 sequence is CASSASGTGWSEQYF. CDR3 nucleotides: TGTGCCAGTAGTGCTTCCGGGACAGGGTGGTCCGAGCAGTACTTC. The variable domain in full, completed from reference TRBV19 and TRBJ2-7, reads DGGITQSPKYLFRKEGQNVTLSCEQNLNHDAMYWYRQDPGQGLRLIYYSQIVNDFQKGDIAEGYSVSREKKESFPLTVTSAQKNPTAFYLCASSASGTGWSEQYFGPGTRLTVT.

This chain uses TRBV5-4 with TRBJ2-3, with D maybe TRBD2 (7 bases). The CDR3 sequence is 17 residues long. With 5 bases removed from V and 3 bases from J, the gap between germline ends came to 22 bases. Germline CDR1 reads SGHNT; CDR2 reads YYREEE (reference sequence). In DNA form, the CDR3 reads TGTGCCAGCAGTCGGGGGCGGGAGATAGATGGGACAGATACGCAGTATTTT. Its protein product is CASSRGREIDGTDTQYF.